This T cell receptor (beta chain) was recovered during a study of blood T cell repertoires in COVID-19. Study at large: Samples came from the United States, Italy and Spain, spanning acute and convalescent COVID-19. PBMCs, B-cell-depleted T cells, or T cells were the source of the cDNA or gDNA that made up the material.

CDR1 is LGHDT, CDR2 YNNKEL, per germline (reference sequence). This CDR3 contains 15 residues. V was clipped by 4 bases and J by 4 bases; unmatched bases: 5. Original handling: Amplification of reference gene primers was used by the study to estimate nucleated cell counts. Sequenced by immunoSEQ multiplex PCR; TCRdb stores in-frame clones only, minus some. The V and J calls and clone size come from that table; D and trimming were worked out from the DNA. The data show 95,000 to 150,000 clones, approximately 80% seen once. The chain couples TRBV3-1 (or the pseudogene TRBV3-2) to TRBJ1-3; 9 bases align to TRBD1. The sample comprised peripheral blood. This TCR was recovered from a human donor in a cohort sampled during active COVID-19. The CDR3 spells CASSLRTGVGNTIYF. The CDR3 DNA reads as TGTGCCAGCAGCCTTCGGACAGGGGTAGGAAACACCATATATTTT.